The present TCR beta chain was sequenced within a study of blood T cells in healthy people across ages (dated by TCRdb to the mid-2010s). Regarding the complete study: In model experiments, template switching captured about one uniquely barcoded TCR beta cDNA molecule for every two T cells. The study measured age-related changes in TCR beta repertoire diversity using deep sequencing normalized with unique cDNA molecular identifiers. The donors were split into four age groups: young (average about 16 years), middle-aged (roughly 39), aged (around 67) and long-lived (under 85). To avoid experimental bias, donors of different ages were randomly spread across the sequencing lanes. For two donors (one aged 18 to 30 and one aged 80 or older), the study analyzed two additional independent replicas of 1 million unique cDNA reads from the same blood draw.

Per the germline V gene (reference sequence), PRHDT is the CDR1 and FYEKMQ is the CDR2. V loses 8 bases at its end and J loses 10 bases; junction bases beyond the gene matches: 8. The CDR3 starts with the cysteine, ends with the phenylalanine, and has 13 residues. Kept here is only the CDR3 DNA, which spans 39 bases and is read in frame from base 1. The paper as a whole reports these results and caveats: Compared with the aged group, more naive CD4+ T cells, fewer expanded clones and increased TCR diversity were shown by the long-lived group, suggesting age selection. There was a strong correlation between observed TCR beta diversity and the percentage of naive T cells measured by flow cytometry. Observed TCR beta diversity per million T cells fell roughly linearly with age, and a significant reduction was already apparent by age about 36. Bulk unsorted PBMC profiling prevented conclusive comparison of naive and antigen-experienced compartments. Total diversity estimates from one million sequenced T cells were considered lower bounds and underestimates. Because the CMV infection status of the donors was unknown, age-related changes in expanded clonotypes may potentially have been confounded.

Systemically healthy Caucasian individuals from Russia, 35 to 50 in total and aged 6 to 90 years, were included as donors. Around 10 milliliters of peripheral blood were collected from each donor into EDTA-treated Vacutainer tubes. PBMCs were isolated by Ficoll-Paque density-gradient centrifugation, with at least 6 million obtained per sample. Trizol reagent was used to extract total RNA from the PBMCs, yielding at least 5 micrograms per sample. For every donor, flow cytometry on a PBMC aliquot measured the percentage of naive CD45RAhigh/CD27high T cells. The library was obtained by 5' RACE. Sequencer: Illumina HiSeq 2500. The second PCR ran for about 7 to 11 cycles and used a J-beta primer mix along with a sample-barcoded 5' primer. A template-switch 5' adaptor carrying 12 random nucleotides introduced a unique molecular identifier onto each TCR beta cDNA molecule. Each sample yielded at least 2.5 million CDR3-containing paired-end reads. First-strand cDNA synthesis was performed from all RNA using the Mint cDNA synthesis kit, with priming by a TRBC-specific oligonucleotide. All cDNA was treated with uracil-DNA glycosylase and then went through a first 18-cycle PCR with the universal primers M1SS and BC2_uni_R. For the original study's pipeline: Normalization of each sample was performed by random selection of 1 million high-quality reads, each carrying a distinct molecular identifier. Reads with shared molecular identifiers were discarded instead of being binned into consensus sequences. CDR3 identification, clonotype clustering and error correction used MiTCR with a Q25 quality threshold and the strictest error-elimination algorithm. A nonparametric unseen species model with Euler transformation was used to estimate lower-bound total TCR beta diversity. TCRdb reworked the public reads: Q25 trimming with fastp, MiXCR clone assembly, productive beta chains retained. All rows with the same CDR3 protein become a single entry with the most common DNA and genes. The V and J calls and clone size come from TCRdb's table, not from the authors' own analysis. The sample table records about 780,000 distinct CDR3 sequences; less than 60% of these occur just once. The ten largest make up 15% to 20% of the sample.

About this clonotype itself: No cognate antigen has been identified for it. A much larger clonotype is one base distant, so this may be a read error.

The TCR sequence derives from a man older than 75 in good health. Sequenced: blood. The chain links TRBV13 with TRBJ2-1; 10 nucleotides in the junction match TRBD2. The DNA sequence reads TGTGCCAGCGGACTAGCGGACTCCTACGAGCAGTTCTTC. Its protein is CASGLADSYEQFF.